Listed below are T cell receptor beta chains from one sample, sequenced in a study of T cell responses to AZD1222 COVID-19 vaccine. Libraries were prepared by immunoSEQ multiplex PCR; TCRdb keeps only in-frame clonotypes and omits some of them. The sample shows under 200,000 clones, over 80% of them seen only once. The sequencing here drew on peripheral blood, taken on day 0 of AZD1222 vaccination. The source is an adult in good health. The CDR3 runs from the conserved cysteine through the conserved F or W. The D gene is left open where the match is weak. Only some rows state a clone size, as once, few, many or a class for expanded clones.

v_call,clone_size,j_call,d_call,cdr3_aa,cdr3_nt
TRBV3-1/TRBV3-2,once,TRBJ2-7,TRBD2,CASSQVRSTRLAGDTYEQYF,TGTGCCAGCAGCCAAGTGCGGTCAACCAGACTAGCGGGGGACACCTACGAGCAGTACTTC
TRBV15,-,TRBJ1-3,-,CATSRDTPLGNTIYF,TGTGCCACCAGCAGAGATACACCACTAGGAAACACCATATATTTT
TRBV19,-,TRBJ1-2,-,CASSISGPGGYTF,TGTGCCAGTAGTATTTCAGGGCCCGGGGGCTACACCTTC
TRBV27,once,TRBJ1-2,-,CASSPPASYYGYTF,TGTGCCAGCAGTCCCCCGGCTTCATATTATGGCTACACCTTC
TRBV5-1,-,TRBJ1-1,-,CASPGDLTNTEAFF,TGCGCCAGTCCCGGAGACCTTACGAACACTGAAGCTTTCTTT
TRBV19,-,TRBJ1-5,-,CASSINLGEVQPQHF,TGTGCCAGTAGTATAAATTTGGGAGAGGTTCAGCCCCAGCATTTT
TRBV7-9,once,TRBJ1-1,-,CASRENTEAFF,TGTGCCAGCAGGGAGAACACTGAAGCTTTCTTT
TRBV6-5,-,TRBJ1-4,-,CASSYSGRINEKLFF,TGTGCCAGCAGTTACTCGGGACGGATTAATGAAAAACTGTTTTTT
TRBV6-5,-,TRBJ2-6,TRBD1,CASRTGGSGANVLTF,TGTGCCAGCAGAACAGGGGGCTCTGGGGCCAACGTCCTGACTTTC
TRBV3-1/TRBV3-2,-,TRBJ1-5,-,CASSQAGASNQPQHF,TGTGCCAGCAGCCAAGCAGGGGCGAGCAATCAGCCCCAGCATTTT
TRBV6-1,-,TRBJ2-7,TRBD2,CASSDPTGLAAAEQYF,TGTGCCAGCAGTGACCCCACGGGACTAGCGGCCGCCGAGCAGTACTTC
TRBV5-1,-,TRBJ1-2,-,CASSPSGLGDYGYTF,TGCGCCAGCAGCCCGTCCGGACTTGGGGACTATGGCTACACCTTC
TRBV5-1,-,TRBJ1-6,-,CASSLTGNGDNSPLHF,TGCGCCAGCAGCTTAACAGGGAATGGTGACAATTCACCCCTCCACTTT
TRBV10-3,-,TRBJ1-1,-,CAIVGRMNTEAFF,TGTGCCATCGTCGGACGGATGAACACTGAAGCTTTCTTT
TRBV4-1,few,TRBJ2-7,-,CASSDYSRTVSYEQYF,TGCGCCAGCAGCGATTACAGCCGGACGGTATCCTACGAGCAGTACTTC
TRBV12-3/TRBV12-4,few,TRBJ2-7,-,CASSLQISYEQYF,TGTGCCAGCAGCCTACAAATCTCCTACGAGCAGTACTTC
TRBV27,-,TRBJ1-2,-,CASTTFYGYTF,TGTGCCAGCACTACCTTCTATGGCTACACCTTC
TRBV2,-,TRBJ1-2,-,CASSEASQSYGYTF,TGTGCCAGCAGTGAAGCCAGTCAGAGCTATGGCTACACCTTC
TRBV3-1/TRBV3-2,-,TRBJ2-2,-,CASSQATGAGELFF,TGTGCCAGCAGCCAAGCGACAGGAGCCGGGGAGCTGTTTTTT
TRBV5-4,-,TRBJ2-5,-,CASSLSNRAPFLGLGETQYF,TGTGCCAGCAGCTTATCAAATAGGGCCCCCTTCTTGGGATTGGGGGAGACCCAGTACTTC
TRBV28,-,TRBJ1-2,-,CASSLGAGRGYTF,TGTGCCAGCAGTTTAGGTGCAGGCCGGGGCTACACCTTC
TRBV6-6,-,TRBJ1-1,-,CASSIPGTRDFF,TGTGCCAGCAGTATTCCGGGCACCAGGGATTTCTTT
TRBV6-9,-,TRBJ2-3,-,CASSYTRFTDTQYF,TGTGCCAGCAGTTATACTAGATTCACAGATACGCAGTATTTT
TRBV7-2,-,TRBJ1-6,-,CASSLLWSQVPLHF,TGTGCCAGCAGCTTATTGTGGAGCCAGGTACCCCTCCACTTT
TRBV5-6,-,TRBJ1-4,-,CASSAGTSEKLFF,TGTGCCAGCAGCGCGGGGACGAGTGAAAAACTGTTTTTT
TRBV9,-,TRBJ2-7,TRBD2,CASSVEGTSGGAVRYEQYF,TGTGCCAGCAGCGTAGAGGGAACTAGCGGGGGGGCCGTAAGGTACGAGCAGTACTTC
TRBV24-1,-,TRBJ2-7,-,CATSAALGFEQYF,TGTGCCACCAGTGCTGCTCTGGGTTTCGAGCAGTACTTC
TRBV2,-,TRBJ1-5,-,CASKGLGLGQPQHF,TGTGCCAGCAAGGGATTGGGGCTGGGGCAGCCCCAGCATTTT
TRBV19,-,TRBJ1-5,-,CASGQVTSNQPQHF,TGTGCCAGTGGCCAGGTGACGAGCAATCAGCCCCAGCATTTT
TRBV19,-,TRBJ2-5,-,CASSDWPTTHSGETQYF,TGTGCCAGTTCTGACTGGCCGACGACGCACTCAGGGGAGACCCAGTACTTC
TRBV6-5,-,TRBJ2-5,-,CASSYGWGGETQYF,TGTGCCAGCAGTTACGGCTGGGGTGGAGAGACCCAGTACTTC
TRBV9,-,TRBJ1-5,-,CASSPGAGESHQPQHF,TGTGCCAGCAGCCCAGGGGCAGGGGAATCGCATCAGCCCCAGCATTTT
TRBV5-4,few,TRBJ1-2,-,CASSLARGSYGYTF,TGTGCCAGCAGCTTGGCCAGGGGCAGCTATGGCTACACCTTC
TRBV5-1,-,TRBJ1-3,-,CASSRAEISGNTIYF,TGCGCCAGCAGCCGGGCGGAGATCTCTGGAAACACCATATATTTT
TRBV5-8,-,TRBJ1-2,TRBD1,CASSSRDRVYYGYTF,TGTGCCAGCAGCTCGCGGGACAGGGTATACTATGGCTACACCTTC
TRBV5-1,-,TRBJ2-5,-,CASSPDREGETQYF,TGCGCCAGCAGCCCGGACAGGGAGGGGGAGACCCAGTACTTC
TRBV24-1,-,TRBJ1-4,-,CATKERVRPPNEKLFF,TGTGCCACCAAGGAAAGGGTTAGGCCTCCTAATGAAAAACTGTTTTTT
TRBV19,once,TRBJ1-2,TRBD1,CAISPGQGGYGYTF,TGTGCCATTTCCCCTGGACAGGGGGGCTATGGCTACACCTTC
TRBV10-2,-,TRBJ1-2,-,CASSELGDYGYTF,TGCGCCAGCAGTGAGCTTGGGGACTATGGCTACACCTTC
TRBV28,once,TRBJ2-5,-,CASSLGGPQETQYF,TGTGCCAGCAGTTTAGGGGGCCCCCAAGAGACCCAGTACTTC
TRBV7-2,-,TRBJ2-7,TRBD2,CASSRGVGDHEQYF,TGTGCCAGCAGCCGGGGGGTAGGGGACCACGAGCAGTACTTC
TRBV5-4,-,TRBJ2-3,-,CASKGTTDTQYF,TGTGCCAGCAAGGGCACCACAGATACGCAGTATTTT
TRBV29-1,-,TRBJ2-7,TRBD2,CSVGLAVAYEQYF,TGCAGCGTTGGACTAGCGGTAGCCTACGAGCAGTACTTC
TRBV10-1,-,TRBJ2-1,TRBD2,CASSESGGAVSYNEQFF,TGCGCCAGCAGTGAGTCCGGGGGGGCTGTTTCCTACAATGAGCAGTTCTTC
TRBV14,-,TRBJ2-4,-,CASSQQVKNIQYF,TGTGCCAGCAGCCAGCAGGTCAAAAACATTCAGTACTTC
TRBV7-2,-,TRBJ1-4,TRBD1,CASSFDRGHEKLFF,TGTGCCAGCAGCTTTGACAGGGGGCATGAAAAACTGTTTTTT
TRBV3-1/TRBV3-2,once,TRBJ1-4,-,CASSQRGNKEKLFF,TGTGCCAGCAGCCAACGGGGAAATAAGGAAAAACTGTTTTTT
TRBV18,-,TRBJ1-5,TRBD1,CASSPTGGNQPQHF,TGTGCCAGCTCACCGACAGGGGGGAATCAGCCCCAGCATTTT
TRBV6-5,-,TRBJ1-6,-,CASSYDGRVRYSPLHF,TGTGCCAGCAGTTATGATGGGCGGGTTCGGTATTCACCCCTCCACTTT
TRBV28,-,TRBJ2-1,TRBD2,CASRDSGGGSEQFF,TGTGCCAGCAGAGATAGCGGGGGGGGATCCGAGCAGTTCTTC
TRBV2,-,TRBJ1-3,-,CASSRQAGNTIYF,TGTGCCAGCAGTCGACAGGCTGGAAACACCATATATTTT
TRBV6-5,-,TRBJ1-1,TRBD1,CASKRGDRVAEAFF,TGTGCCAGCAAAAGGGGGGACAGGGTTGCTGAAGCTTTCTTT